The source of this T cell receptor (beta chain) is a study of blood T cell repertoires in COVID-19. Only one count was recorded for this clone. Sequencing used immunoSEQ multiplex PCR; TCRdb keeps in-frame clones, though not all of them. The table shows tens of thousands of clones, with almost 85% occurring only once. V was trimmed by 4 bases and J by 8 bases, leaving 22 bases between them. Per the germline V gene, CDR1 is LGHDT and CDR2 is YNNKEL (reference sequence). The CDR3 totals 16 residues. Sample: peripheral blood. The sequence derives from a man between 60 and 70 years old with acute or convalescent COVID-19. The chain combines TRBV3-1 (or the pseudogene TRBV3-2) with TRBJ2-3; possibly TRBD2 for D (7 bases). CDR3 DNA: TGTGCCAGCAGCCGGAACCGGGACTGGGGAGGGGGTACGCAGTATTTT. Encoded protein: CASSRNRDWGGGTQYF.